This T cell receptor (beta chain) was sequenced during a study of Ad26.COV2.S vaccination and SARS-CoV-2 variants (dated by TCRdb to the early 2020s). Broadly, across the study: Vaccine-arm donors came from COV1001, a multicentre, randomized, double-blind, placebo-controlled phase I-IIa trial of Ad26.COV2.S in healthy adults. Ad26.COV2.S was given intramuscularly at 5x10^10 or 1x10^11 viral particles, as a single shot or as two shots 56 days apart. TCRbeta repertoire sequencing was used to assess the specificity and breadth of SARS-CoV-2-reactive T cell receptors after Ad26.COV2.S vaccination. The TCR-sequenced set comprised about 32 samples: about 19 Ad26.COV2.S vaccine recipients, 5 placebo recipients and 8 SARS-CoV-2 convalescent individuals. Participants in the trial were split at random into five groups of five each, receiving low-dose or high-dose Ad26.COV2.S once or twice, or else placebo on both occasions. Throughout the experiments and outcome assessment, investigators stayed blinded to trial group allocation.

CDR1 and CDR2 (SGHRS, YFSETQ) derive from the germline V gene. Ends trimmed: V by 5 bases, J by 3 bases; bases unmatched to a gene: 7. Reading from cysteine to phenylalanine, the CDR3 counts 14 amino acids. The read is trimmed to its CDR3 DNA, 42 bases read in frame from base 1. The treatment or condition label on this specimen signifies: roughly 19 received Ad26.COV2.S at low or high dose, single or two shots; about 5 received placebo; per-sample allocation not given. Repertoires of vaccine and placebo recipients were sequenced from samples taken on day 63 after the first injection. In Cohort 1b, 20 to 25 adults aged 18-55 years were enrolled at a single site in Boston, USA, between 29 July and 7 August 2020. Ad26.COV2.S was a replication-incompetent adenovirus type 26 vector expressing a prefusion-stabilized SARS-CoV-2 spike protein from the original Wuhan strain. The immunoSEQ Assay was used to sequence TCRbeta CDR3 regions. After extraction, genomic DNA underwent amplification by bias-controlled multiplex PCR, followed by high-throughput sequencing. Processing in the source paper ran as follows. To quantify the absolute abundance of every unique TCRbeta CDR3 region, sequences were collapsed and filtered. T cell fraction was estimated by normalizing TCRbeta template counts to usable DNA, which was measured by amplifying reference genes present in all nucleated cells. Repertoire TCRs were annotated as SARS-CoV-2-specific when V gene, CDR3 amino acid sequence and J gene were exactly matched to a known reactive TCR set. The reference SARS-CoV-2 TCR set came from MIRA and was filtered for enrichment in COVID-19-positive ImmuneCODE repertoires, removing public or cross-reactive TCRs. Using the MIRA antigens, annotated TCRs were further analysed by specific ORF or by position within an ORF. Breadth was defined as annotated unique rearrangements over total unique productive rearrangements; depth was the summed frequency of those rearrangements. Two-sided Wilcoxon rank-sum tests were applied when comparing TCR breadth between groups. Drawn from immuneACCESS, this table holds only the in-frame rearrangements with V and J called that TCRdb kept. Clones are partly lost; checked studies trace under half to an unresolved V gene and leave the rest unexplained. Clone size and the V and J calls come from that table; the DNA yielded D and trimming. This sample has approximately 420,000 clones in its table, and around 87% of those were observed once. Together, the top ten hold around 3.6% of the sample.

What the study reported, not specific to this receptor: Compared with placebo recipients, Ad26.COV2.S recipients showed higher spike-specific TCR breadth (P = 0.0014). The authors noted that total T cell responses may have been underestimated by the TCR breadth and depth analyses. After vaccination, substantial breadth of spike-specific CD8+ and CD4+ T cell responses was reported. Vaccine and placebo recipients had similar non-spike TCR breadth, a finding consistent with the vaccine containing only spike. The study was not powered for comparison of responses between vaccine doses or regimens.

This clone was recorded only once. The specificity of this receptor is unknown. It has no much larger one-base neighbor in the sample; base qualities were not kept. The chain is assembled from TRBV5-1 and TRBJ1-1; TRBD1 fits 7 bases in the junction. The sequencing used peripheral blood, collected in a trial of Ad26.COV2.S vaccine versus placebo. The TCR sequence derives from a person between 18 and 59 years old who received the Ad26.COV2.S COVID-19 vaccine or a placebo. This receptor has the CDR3 CASRPRTGDTEAFF. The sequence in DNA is TGCGCCAGCAGGCCGCGAACAGGGGACACTGAAGCTTTCTTT.